This T cell receptor beta chain derives from a study of blood T cell repertoires in COVID-19. Across the study: Some COVID-19 samples were acute and others convalescent; all came from the United States, Italy and Spain. PBMCs, B-cell-depleted T cells, or T cells provided the cDNA or gDNA that made up the material.

The sample holds a few counts of this clone. This CDR3 region has 14 residues. Germline V gene sequence: CDR1 SGHNT, CDR2 YENEEA. Trimming cost V 1 base and J 10 bases; bases outside gene matches: 5. As handled by the study authors: Amplification with reference gene primers provided the estimates of nucleated cell counts. The assay was immunoSEQ multiplex PCR, and TCRdb's table has in-frame clones only and misses some. From that table come the V and J calls and clone size; the DNA was used to work out D and trimming. The sample includes about 370,000 clones, roughly nine tenths of them seen just once. Enrolment of Seattle patients took place during active infection, and they were followed longitudinally.

Source material: peripheral blood. The TCR was taken from a woman aged 25 to 39 with COVID-19, enrolled during active disease. The J gene is TRBJ2-1, the V gene TRBV11-3; 9 bases fit TRBD2. The CDR3 DNA is TGTGCCAGCAGCTTAGTCGGCGGGAGGGTAGAGCAGTTCTTC. Translated, it gives CASSLVGGRVEQFF. Drawing the rest from reference TRBV11-3 and TRBJ2-1, the complete variable domain is EAGVVQSPRYKIIEKKQPVAFWCNPISGHNTLYWYLQNLGQGPELLIRYENEEAVDDSQLPKDRFSAERLKGVDSTLKIQPAELGDSAVYLCASSLVGGRVEQFFGPGTRLTVL.